One and the same sample provided the 15 T cell receptor beta chains below, sequenced in a study of blood T cells in healthy people across ages. The authors ran a second PCR of roughly 6 to 12 cycles using a sample-barcoded 5' primer and a J-beta primer mix. TCRdb reprocessed the 5' RACE reads via MiXCR and lists one record per CDR3 protein. The repertoire consists of approximately 800,000 distinct CDR3 sequences, with roughly 25% occurring once and the leading ten covering 3% to 4%. The sample was also reused in another study, on T cells of mothers and their children.

The sample consisted of blood. The receptors shown here come from a boy aged 10-17 years in good health.

The J gene is TRBJ2-2, the V gene TRBV6-6; no clear D. Trimming removed 5 bases from V and 7 bases from J, with 8 bases in between. CDR3 length equals 12 residues. CDR1 and CDR2 (germline): MNHNY, SVGAGI (reference sequence). CDR3 sequence (DNA): TGTGCCAGCAGTAAGGACGGCGGGGAGCTGTTTTTT. It encodes CASSKDGGELFF.

The chain links TRBV6-5 to TRBJ2-7, with 7 bases lining up with TRBD1. CDR1 is MNHEY, CDR2 SVGAGI, per germline. Trimming at V came to 4 bases and at J to 3 bases, leaving 9 bases not matched to a gene. The CDR3 has 15 residues. This CDR3 reads CASSSTLTGLYEQYF. CDR3 DNA: TGTGCCAGCAGTTCCACCTTGACAGGGCTCTACGAGCAGTACTTC.

V gene TRBV27 combines with J gene TRBJ2-7; TRBD1 matches at 7 bases. The CDR3 is 16 amino acids. Per the germline V gene, CDR1 is MNHEY and CDR2 is SMNVEV (reference sequence). The trim removed 4 bases at V and 2 bases at J, leaving 11 bases unmatched. Here the CDR3 DNA reads TGTGCCAGCAGTTCCCTCGACAGGGCCCCTCCCTACGAGCAGTACTTC. It specifies CASSSLDRAPPYEQYF.

About this clonotype: This may be a read error, as it is one base from a much larger clone. The chain employs TRBV11-2 and TRBJ2-1; 10 bases align to TRBD1. V lost 2 bases to trimming and J lost 5 bases; unmatched junction nucleotides: 3. The CDR3 totals 15 residues. Germline V gene lookup returns CDR1 SGHAT and CDR2 FQNNGV. The CDR3 region is CASSLTGTGDNEQFF. CDR3 DNA sequence: TGTGCCAGCAGCTTAACCGGGACAGGGGACAATGAGCAGTTCTTC.

A few counts support this clonotype. This chain joins TRBV20-1 and TRBJ1-1, with D perhaps matching TRBD1 (6 bases). In germline, CDR1 is DFQATT, CDR2 SNEGSKA (reference sequence). The CDR3 is 13 amino acids. The V and J ends lost 5 bases and 4 bases respectively, with 14 bases between them. As DNA, the CDR3 is TGCAGTGCTCAGGGGAGTCCGAGCACTGAAGCTTTCTTT. This encodes CSAQGSPSTEAFF.

This chain joins TRBV29-1 and TRBJ1-1; possible D gene TRBD1, 6 bases. This CDR3 has 14 residues. Germline V gene data show CDR1 as SQVTM and CDR2 as ANQGSEA. Trimming pared 6 bases from V and 1 base from J, leaving 15 bases between. This CDR3 reads CSVTGKVANTEAFF. In DNA, the CDR3 is TGCAGCGTGACAGGAAAGGTGGCGAACACTGAAGCTTTCTTT. The whole variable domain, filled in from reference TRBV29-1 and TRBJ1-1, reads SAVISQKPSRDICQRGTSLTIQCQVDSQVTMMFWYRQQPGQSLTLIATANQGSEATYESGFVIDKFPISRPNLTFSTLTVSNMSPEDSSIYLCSVTGKVANTEAFFGQGTRLTVV.

This clonotype was observed a handful of times. The V call is TRBV19, the J call TRBJ2-5; D perhaps matches TRBD1 (6 bases). CDR1 and CDR2 (germline): LNHDA, SQIVND (reference sequence). Trimming stripped 6 bases from V and 5 bases from J, with 13 bases between. There are 13 residues in the CDR3. The CDR3 is CASSKQGVETQYF. The CDR3 bases are TGTGCCAGTAGCAAACAGGGAGTCGAGACCCAGTACTTC.

The chain couples TRBV20-1 to TRBJ2-1; 8 positions match TRBD1. The CDR3 has 14 residues. Germline CDR1 DFQATT, CDR2 SNEGSKA (reference sequence). J lost 8 bases, V lost 7 bases, and 13 bases had no gene match. CDR3 residues: CSVPPWQGADEQFF. DNA of the CDR3: TGCAGTGTCCCCCCTTGGCAGGGGGCCGATGAGCAGTTCTTC.

The V gene is TRBV20-1, the J gene TRBJ2-3; either TRBD1 or TRBD2 may supply D (5 bases each). V lost 6 bases, J lost 7 bases, and 20 bases lay in between. Germline loops: CDR1 DFQATT, CDR2 SNEGSKA (reference sequence). This CDR3 is built from 14 residues. The CDR3 loop reads CSAQYPREPYTQYF. The DNA of the CDR3 is TGCAGTGCGCAGTACCCCAGGGAGCCTTATACGCAGTATTTT.

The chain recombines TRBV6-1 with TRBJ2-4; D uncertain. From germline, CDR1 is MNHNS and CDR2 SASEGT. The V end was cut by 4 bases, the J end by 4 bases, with 2 bases between. The CDR3 sequence is 11 residues long. The CDR3 reads CASSVKNIQYF. CDR3 nucleotides: TGTGCCAGCAGTGTGAAAAACATTCAGTACTTC.

The genes are TRBV3-1 and TRBJ2-1; D unresolved. The assigned J gene may be wrong: the sequence end matches TRBJ2-5 better. CDR1 is LGHDT, CDR2 YNNKEL, per germline (reference sequence). CDR3 length: 16 amino acids. CDR3 bases: TGTGCCAGCAGCCCAGTGGGTCTCCTGAGGCAGGAGACCCAGTACTTC. It encodes CASSPVGLLRQETQYF.

The chain employs TRBV11-2 and TRBJ2-5; the D is unclear. Trimming stripped 1 base from V and 2 bases from J, with 14 bases between. The CDR3 contains 16 residues. Germline CDR1 SGHAT, CDR2 FQNNGV. Here the CDR3 reads CASSLGVRRKQETQYF. The DNA for the CDR3 is TGTGCCAGCAGCTTAGGGGTGCGCCGAAAACAAGAGACCCAGTACTTC. The full variable domain, in which reference TRBV11-2 and TRBJ2-5 provide the parts outside the CDR3, is EAGVAQSPRYKIIEKRQSVAFWCNPISGHATLYWYQQILGQGPKLLIQFQNNGVVDDSQLPKDRFSAERLKGVDSTLKIQPAKLEDSAVYLCASSLGVRRKQETQYFGPGTRLLVL.

The chain joins TRBV29-1 to TRBJ1-1; no clear D. Germline V gene data show CDR1 as SQVTM and CDR2 as ANQGSEA. The V gene lost 7 bases and the J gene lost 1 base, with 13 bases spanning the gap. The length of the CDR3 is 13 residues. The DNA for the CDR3 is TGCAGCGCCGATTTTGAATGGAACACTGAAGCTTTCTTT. Translated: CSADFEWNTEAFF.

The rearrangement links TRBV20-1 to TRBJ2-7; 11 bases map to TRBD2. The CDR3 runs 15 residues. Trimming took 0 bases from V and 2 from J; bases not matched to a gene: 3. In germline, CDR1 is DFQATT, CDR2 SNEGSKA (reference sequence). This CDR3 is CSARELTSGTYEQYF. The CDR3 region has the DNA TGCAGTGCTAGAGAGCTGACTAGCGGGACCTACGAGCAGTACTTC.

The CDR3: CASSWERGTYEQYF. CDR3 DNA sequence: TGTGCCAGCAGTTGGGAGAGGGGGACCTACGAGCAGTACTTC. V and J are TRBV2 and TRBJ2-5, with a possible D match to TRBD1 (6 bases). The DNA end is more similar to TRBJ2-7, so the J call may be wrong. CDR1 and CDR2 from the germline V gene are SNHLY and FYNNEI. The CDR3 sequence is 14 residues long.